A single sample is the source of the 24 T cell receptor beta chains below, sequenced in a study of cytomegalovirus exposure and HLA in healthy donors. PCR amplification relied on 60 Vbeta primers (plus 13 Jbeta primers). The data were produced by immunoSEQ multiplex PCR, yet TCRdb's version contains in-frame clones alone and is incomplete. The data contain some 100,000 clones, 65% to 90% of them singletons. The sequencing input was PBMCs. Receptors originate from a woman aged 18-29 years in good health and CMV-seronegative.

This clone was observed once. This same CDR3 is encoded by further DNA sequences in the sample. The J gene is TRBJ2-4, the V gene TRBV4-3; D is possibly TRBD1 (7 bases). The CDR3 is made up of 17 amino acids. Germline loops: CDR1 LGHNA, CDR2 YSLEER. Trimming cost V 0 bases and J 6 bases, with 18 bases left between them. The CDR3 DNA follows: TGCGCCAGCAGCCAAGAGTACCAGGGGGGTTTTAGAAACATTCAGTACTTC. Residues: CASSQEYQGGFRNIQYF.

J is TRBJ1-2 and V is TRBV11-1; 7 nucleotides align to TRBD1. V dropped 1 base and J dropped 10; count of bases not matched to a gene: 12. Germline CDR1 and CDR2: SGHAT and FQDESV (reference sequence). The CDR3 totals 15 residues. CDR3: CASSLVPGTVYDYTF. The CDR3 DNA is TGTGCCAGCAGCTTAGTGCCCGGGACAGTCTACGACTACACCTTC.

J is TRBJ1-2 and V is TRBV18; the match to TRBD1 covers 7 bases. The ends lost 2 bases at V and 2 bases at J; junction bases unmatched: 8. The CDR3 has 16 residues. Germline values: CDR1 KGHSH, CDR2 LQKENI. This CDR3 reads CASSPRRQQGNYGYTF. The CDR3, as DNA: TGTGCCAGCTCACCAAGGAGGCAACAGGGGAACTATGGCTACACCTTC. Drawing the rest from reference TRBV18 and TRBJ1-2, the complete variable domain is NAGVMQNPRHLVRRRGQEARLRCSPMKGHSHVYWYRQLPEEGLKFMVYLQKENIIDESGMPKERFSAEFPKEGPSILRIQQVVRGDSAAYFCASSPRRQQGNYGYTFGSGTRLTVV.

J is TRBJ2-5 and V is TRBV25-1, with 11 nucleotides matching TRBD1. CDR3 length: 18 residues. Per the germline V gene, CDR1 is MGHDK and CDR2 is SYGVNS. The junction had 14 bases not matched to a gene; V was cut back by 3 bases and J by 5 bases. The CDR3 sequence: CASSDGGFGTGGLETQYF. The CDR3 region has the DNA TGTGCCAGCAGTGACGGCGGGTTTGGGACAGGGGGTTTGGAGACCCAGTACTTC. The complete variable domain, with remaining parts taken from reference TRBV25-1 and TRBJ2-5, reads EADIYQTPRYLVIGTGKKITLECSQTMGHDKMYWYQQDPGMELHLIHYSYGVNSTEKGDLSSESTVSRIRTEHFPLTLESARPSHTSQYLCASSDGGFGTGGLETQYFGPGTRLLVL.

A note on this clone: Different DNA sequences within this sample yield the same CDR3. The V and J genes are TRBV11-2 and TRBJ2-1, with 7 bases matching TRBD2. The V and J ends lost 1 base and 0 bases, in that order; junction bases with no gene match: 0. This CDR3 is built from 15 residues. The germline V gene has CDR1 SGHAT and CDR2 FQNNGV. CDR3 residues: CASSLGGGSYNEQFF. As DNA, the CDR3 is TGTGCCAGCAGCTTAGGGGGGGGCTCCTACAATGAGCAGTTCTTC.

The V call is TRBV18, the J call TRBJ2-3; the match to TRBD2 covers 9 bases. The CDR3 consists of 17 residues. Germline V gene lookup returns CDR1 KGHSH and CDR2 LQKENI. V was clipped by 2 bases and J by 1 base; unmatched bases: 7. Written as DNA, the CDR3 is TGTGCCAGCTCACCAACGCGGGGGGGCCTTGGCACAGATACGCAGTATTTT. This translates into CASSPTRGGLGTDTQYF.

This clone turned up a few times. V gene TRBV4-1 combines with J gene TRBJ1-3; D uncertain. This CDR3 spans 13 amino acids. Germline V gene data show CDR1 as MGHRA and CDR2 as YSYEKL. V dropped 3 bases and J dropped 9 bases, with 12 bases sitting between them. The CDR3 nucleotides read TGCGCCAGCAGCCAGTTTGGAGACCTCACCATATATTTT. This translates into CASSQFGDLTIYF.

The chain links TRBV7-2 to TRBJ2-3; tentative D call: TRBD2 (6 bases). There are 14 residues in the CDR3. V lost 5 bases and J lost 4, with 13 bases in between. Germline V gene sequence: CDR1 SGHTA, CDR2 FQGNSA. The CDR3 coding sequence is TGTGCCAGCAGCCTGGGGCCTAGCGCAGATACGCAGTATTTT. Its translation: CASSLGPSADTQYF.

V gene TRBV27 combines with J gene TRBJ2-7, with TRBD1 matching over 7 bases. The CDR3 is 15 amino acids. In germline, CDR1 is MNHEY, CDR2 SMNVEV (reference sequence). The ends lost 3 bases at V and 5 bases at J; junction bases unmatched: 10. The CDR3 nucleotides read TGTGCCAGCAGTTTGGCCGTAACAGGGGTCGACGAGCAGTACTTC. Amino acid sequence: CASSLAVTGVDEQYF.

CDR3 sequence reads: CASSSPGVSSSYEQYF. Here the CDR3 DNA reads TGTGCCAGCAGCTCCCCGGGGGTGTCGAGCTCCTACGAGCAGTACTTC. This sequence joins TRBV7-9 and TRBJ2-7, with D possibly being TRBD2 (6 bases). The CDR3 spans 16 residues. Trimming took 4 bases from V and 0 from J, leaving 16 bases between them. Germline V gene sequence: CDR1 SEHNR, CDR2 FQNEAQ (reference sequence).

V is TRBV5-6 and J is TRBJ2-3, with 11 positions matching TRBD2. V lost 3 bases and J lost 6; bases outside the gene matches: 9. Germline V gene data show CDR1 as SGHDT and CDR2 as YYEEEE. The CDR3 consists of 16 residues. CDR3 DNA: TGTGCCAGCAGCTATGAGGGACTAGCGGATAGGGATACGCAGTATTTT. Amino acid sequence: CASSYEGLADRDTQYF.

This chain connects TRBV7-9 to TRBJ2-1, with a weak D call TRBD1 (5 bases). The germline V gene encodes CDR1 SEHNR and CDR2 FQNEAQ (reference sequence). CDR3 length equals 12 residues. The V end lost 3 bases, the J end lost 14 bases, and 14 bases lay between the germline ends. CDR3 nucleotide sequence: TGTGCCAGCAGCTTTGGGGTAGGACACAAGTTCTTC. Residues: CASSFGVGHKFF.

The chain couples TRBV9 to TRBJ1-1; D is possibly TRBD1 (6 bases). CDR1 and CDR2 (germline): SGDLS, YYNGEE. Trimming left V 4 bases short and J 0 bases short, with 13 bases between. CDR3 size: 15 residues. The chain's CDR3 is CASSTGTPMNTEAFF. In nucleotides, the CDR3 is TGTGCCAGCAGCACCGGGACACCCATGAACACTGAAGCTTTCTTT.

The rearrangement uses TRBV5-1 and TRBJ2-7, with 9 bases lining up with TRBD1. V shed 4 bases and J 0 bases; nucleotides not matched to a gene: 5. Germline CDR1 and CDR2: SGHRS and YFSETQ. The CDR3 consists of 15 residues. The CDR3 region has the DNA TGCGCCAGCAGCCCAGGACAGGGGACCTCCTACGAGCAGTACTTC. Its protein is CASSPGQGTSYEQYF.

The V and J genes are TRBV7-8 and TRBJ2-2; D is ambiguous. Germline values: CDR1 SGHVS, CDR2 FQNEAQ. The V end lost 5 bases, the J end lost 7 bases, and 11 bases lay between the germline ends. The CDR3 runs to 13 residues. The CDR3 DNA is TGTGCCAGCAGCCCTAACCGTAACGGGGAGCTGTTTTTT. It is translated as CASSPNRNGELFF.

The V and J genes are TRBV11-2 and TRBJ2-5, with 14 nucleotides matching TRBD2. This CDR3 is built from 18 residues. From germline, CDR1 is SGHAT and CDR2 FQNNGV. V lost 4 bases to trimming and J lost 4 bases; unmatched junction nucleotides: 11. CDR3 DNA: TGTGCCAGCAGCTCAACCATTCCCGGACTAGCGGGAGGAGAGACCCAGTACTTC. It specifies CASSSTIPGLAGGETQYF.

This clone was seen only a few times. The V call is TRBV6-6, the J call TRBJ2-5; TRBD2 matches at 7 bases. Germline V lookup: CDR1 MNHNY, CDR2 SVGAGI (reference sequence). The CDR3 loop spans 12 amino acids. Germline trimming cut 11 bases from V and 7 bases from J; bases unmatched to any gene: 10. CDR3 sequence (DNA): TGTGCCGCGAGGGGTGGGGAGGGGACCCAGTACTTC. It specifies CAARGGEGTQYF.

The chain recombines TRBV5-1 with TRBJ1-5; 8 bases match TRBD1. Germline assignment: CDR1 SGHRS and CDR2 YFSETQ. The J segment lost 2 bases and the V segment lost 2 bases, leaving 0 bases of the junction unmatched. The CDR3 extends over 14 amino acids. The CDR3 coding sequence is TGCGCCAGCAGCTTACAGGGGGGCAATCAGCCCCAGCATTTT. It encodes CASSLQGGNQPQHF.

The V and J genes are TRBV25-1 and TRBJ2-2; 14 nucleotides align to TRBD2. This CDR3 comprises 17 residues. V was pared by 3 bases and J by 7 bases, with 7 bases of the junction left unmatched. CDR1 and CDR2 from the germline V gene are MGHDK and SYGVNS. CDR3 loop: CASSDPRTSGRFGELFF. The CDR3, as DNA: TGTGCCAGCAGTGATCCCCGGACTAGCGGGAGGTTCGGGGAGCTGTTTTTT.

The rearrangement joins TRBV6-6 to TRBJ1-1; TRBD1 matches 9 bases. V gave up 0 bases and J gave up 5 bases; unmatched junction bases: 4. CDR3 length: 15 residues. CDR1 is MNHNY, CDR2 SVGAGI, per germline (reference sequence). Written as DNA, the CDR3 is TGTGCCAGCAGTTACTCGGGACAGGGTTCGACTGAAGCTTTCTTT. It is translated as CASSYSGQGSTEAFF.

This sequence joins TRBV11-2 and TRBJ2-1, with 9 nucleotides matching TRBD2. The CDR3 has 17 residues. Germline V gene data show CDR1 as SGHAT and CDR2 as FQNNGV. V was clipped by 0 bases and J by 4 bases; unmatched bases: 7. The CDR3 nucleotides read TGTGCCAGCAGCTTAGATCTGGGGCTAGCGGGGTACAATGAGCAGTTCTTC. Encoded protein: CASSLDLGLAGYNEQFF.

This chain's CDR3 is CASSLASSGRPSYEQYF. The CDR3 DNA is TGTGCCAGCAGCTTAGCCTCTAGCGGGAGGCCCTCCTACGAGCAGTACTTC. The gene calls are TRBV7-2 and TRBJ2-7; TRBD2 agrees at 11 bases. This CDR3 has 17 residues. The germline gives CDR1 SGHTA, CDR2 FQGNSA. J was trimmed by 0 bases and V by 0 bases; bases with no gene match: 4.

The rearrangement joins TRBV7-9 to TRBJ1-1; 9 bases align to TRBD1. The CDR3 loop spans 17 amino acids. The V and J ends lost 5 bases and 5 bases, in that order; junction bases with no gene match: 15. The germline V gene encodes CDR1 SEHNR and CDR2 FQNEAQ (reference sequence). The CDR3 sequence is CASSPRPGQGSGTEAFF. CDR3 nucleotide sequence: TGTGCCAGCAGCCCGCGCCCGGGACAGGGCTCAGGGACTGAAGCTTTCTTT.

J is TRBJ1-5 and V is TRBV14, with no clear D. CDR3 size: 18 residues. V was trimmed by 1 base and J by 3 bases, leaving 19 bases between them. Germline V gene data show CDR1 as SGHDN and CDR2 as FVKESK. CDR3 DNA: TGTGCCAGCAGCCAAGGGACCGGGAATCCCCGGTACAATCAGCCCCAGCATTTT. This sequence encodes CASSQGTGNPRYNQPQHF.